What follows are 18 T cell receptor beta chains derived from one specimen sequenced in a study of T cell responses to AZD1222 COVID-19 vaccine. The data were produced by immunoSEQ multiplex PCR, yet TCRdb's version contains in-frame clones alone and is incomplete. The sample lists about 150,000 clones, 88% occurring once. The sequences come from peripheral blood, collected on day 0 of AZD1222 vaccination. The receptors here all came from an adult in good health.

V and J are TRBV5-5 and TRBJ1-1; the D gene is possibly TRBD1 (5 bases). The CDR3 covers 13 residues. V was shortened by 3 bases and J by 1 base, with 7 bases between the two germline ends. Germline V CDR1 and CDR2: SGHKS, YYEKEE (reference sequence). The CDR3 reads CASSWGSNTEAFF. CDR3 in DNA: TGTGCCAGCAGCTGGGGGTCGAACACTGAAGCTTTCTTT.

The V call is TRBV19, the J call TRBJ2-4; tentatively, D is TRBD1 (6 bases). The CDR3 consists of 17 residues. The V gene lost 5 bases and the J gene lost 0 bases, with 17 bases spanning the gap. Looked up from germline, CDR1 is LNHDA and CDR2 is SQIVND (reference sequence). CDR3 in DNA: TGTGCCAGTAGTCCCTCCGGGACACTTCTAGCCAAAAACATTCAGTACTTC. This codes for CASSPSGTLLAKNIQYF.

V and J are TRBV6-5 and TRBJ2-7, with 7 bases identical to TRBD2. This CDR3 contains 14 residues. The trim removed 6 bases at V and 3 bases at J, leaving 8 bases unmatched. Per germline, CDR1 MNHEY and CDR2 SVGAGI. CDR3 nucleotides: TGTGCCAGCAGAAGGGCTAGCGGACGCTACGAGCAGTACTTC. Residues: CASRRASGRYEQYF.

The chain joins TRBV2 to TRBJ2-7; D unclear. Germline V gives CDR1 SNHLY, CDR2 FYNNEI. The length of the CDR3 is 14 residues. V dropped 4 bases and J dropped 2 bases, with 12 bases sitting between them. The CDR3 loop reads CASSVPGSPYEQYF. The CDR3 DNA reads TGTGCCAGCAGTGTCCCTGGAAGTCCCTACGAGCAGTACTTC.

This chain links TRBV11-2 with TRBJ1-2; 7 bases match TRBD1. There are 16 residues in the CDR3. The germline V gene has CDR1 SGHAT and CDR2 FQNNGV. The junction had 4 bases not matched to a gene; V was cut back by 0 bases and J by 0 bases. CDR3 nucleotides: TGTGCCAGCAGCTTAGAGGGACAGACTCCTAACTATGGCTACACCTTC. Its protein product is CASSLEGQTPNYGYTF.

This clone was counted between two and nine times. The chain has TRBV3-1 (or the pseudogene TRBV3-2) and TRBJ1-2; no definite D call. Looked up from germline, CDR1 is LGHDT and CDR2 is YNNKEL (reference sequence). V lost 4 bases and J lost 6, with 15 bases in between. The CDR3 has 14 amino acids. DNA of the CDR3: TGTGCCAGCAGCCCCGCCCCGAGGGTAGATGGCTACACCTTC. The encoded protein is CASSPAPRVDGYTF.

This rearrangement joins TRBV2 to TRBJ1-2; maybe TRBD1 (5 bases). Germline V gene sequence: CDR1 SNHLY, CDR2 FYNNEI. V shed 2 bases and J shed 5 bases, with 12 bases lying between them. The CDR3 loop spans 14 amino acids. The CDR3 nucleotides read TGTGCCAGCAGTGAATCGCTGGCAGGGTATGGCTACACCTTC. It yields the protein CASSESLAGYGYTF.

The chain combines TRBV6-6 with TRBJ1-2, with TRBD1 matching over 8 bases. J gave up 0 bases and V 10 bases, and 7 bases lay outside the gene matches. Germline values: CDR1 MNHNY, CDR2 SVGAGI (reference sequence). This CDR3 has 14 residues. CDR3 coding DNA: TGTGCCACCGGGGCAGGGGGCTCTAACTATGGCTACACCTTC. It yields the protein CATGAGGSNYGYTF.

This clone came up a few times. The chain is built from TRBV6-2 or TRBV6-3 and TRBJ2-3; D remains unclear. V dropped 5 bases and J dropped 0 bases, with 3 bases sitting between them. The germline CDR1 and CDR2 sequences are MNHEY and SVGEGT. CDR3 length: 12 residues. The CDR3 nucleotides read TGTGCCAGCAGTCACAGCACAGATACGCAGTATTTT. This sequence encodes CASSHSTDTQYF.

The rearrangement uses TRBV3-1 (or the pseudogene TRBV3-2) and TRBJ2-6, with 8 bases matching TRBD1. V lost 4 bases to trimming and J lost 10 bases; unmatched junction nucleotides: 6. The CDR3 length is 14 residues. Germline CDR1 and CDR2: LGHDT and YNNKEL (reference sequence). The CDR3 coding sequence is TGTGCCAGCAGCCCGCGGACAGGGCGGAACGTCCTGACTTTC. This encodes CASSPRTGRNVLTF.

The gene calls are TRBV9 and TRBJ1-1, with a weak D call TRBD1 (6 bases). The CDR3 has 14 amino acids. The germline gives CDR1 SGDLS, CDR2 YYNGEE. Trimming removed 0 bases from V and 8 bases from J, with 14 bases in between. CDR3 sequence reads: CASSVAGDQMEAFF. The CDR3 bases are TGTGCCAGCAGCGTAGCAGGGGACCAGATGGAAGCTTTCTTT.

The J gene is TRBJ2-2, the V gene TRBV5-1, with 12 nucleotides matching TRBD1. The CDR3 has 15 residues. The V and J ends lost 5 bases and 5 bases, in that order; junction bases with no gene match: 4. The germline gives CDR1 SGHRS, CDR2 YFSETQ. The CDR3 DNA reads TGCGCCAGCAGTTGGGGACAGGGGGCTACCGGGGAGCTGTTTTTT. As protein: CASSWGQGATGELFF.

As to this clone: The sample has other DNA sequences that encode this CDR3 too. The rearrangement uses TRBV7-2 and TRBJ1-5; 7 nucleotides match TRBD1. CDR1 is SGHTA and CDR2 is FQGNSA in the germline V gene. The CDR3 contains 14 residues. The V and J ends lost 4 bases and 3 bases, in that order; junction bases with no gene match: 3. This CDR3 is CASSSGQPNQPQHF. CDR3 DNA sequence: TGTGCCAGCAGCTCGGGACAGCCCAATCAGCCCCAGCATTTT.

This clone was observed once. The chain employs TRBV7-2 and TRBJ1-5; no definite D call. Germline V CDR1 and CDR2: SGHTA, FQGNSA. V lost 5 bases, J lost 2 bases, and 13 bases lay in between. The CDR3 has 15 residues. CDR3 in amino acids: CASSKDVGGNQPQHF. The CDR3, as DNA: TGTGCCAGCAGCAAAGATGTGGGCGGCAATCAGCCCCAGCATTTT. Full variable domain (outside the CDR3, taken from reference TRBV7-2 and TRBJ1-5): GAGVSQSPSNKVTEKGKDVELRCDPISGHTALYWYRQSLGQGLEFLIYFQGNSAPDKSGLPSDRFSAERTGGSVSTLTIQRTQQEDSAVYLCASSKDVGGNQPQHFGDGTRLSIL.

The chain employs TRBV19 and TRBJ2-5; 8 bases line up with TRBD1. The germline V gene has CDR1 LNHDA and CDR2 SQIVND (reference sequence). This CDR3 comprises 13 residues. The J segment lost 4 bases and the V segment lost 5 bases, leaving 3 bases of the junction unmatched. CDR3 DNA sequence: TGTGCCAGTAGTGCACAGGGGGGAGAGACCCAGTACTTC. Its protein product is CASSAQGGETQYF.

The chain has TRBV6-5 and TRBJ2-5; TRBD2 matches 9 bases. The length of the CDR3 is 15 residues. CDR1 and CDR2 from the germline V gene are MNHEY and SVGAGI. The junction had 10 bases not matched to a gene; V was cut back by 6 bases and J by 5 bases. CDR3 nucleotides: TGTGCCAGCAGCCTCGTGGCGGGGGGGCCGGAGACCCAGTACTTC. Residues: CASSLVAGGPETQYF.

The chain uses TRBV7-2 and TRBJ2-1, with D possibly being TRBD1 or TRBD2 (6 bases each). With 3 bases removed from V and 6 bases from J, the gap between germline ends came to 15 bases. The germline gives CDR1 SGHTA, CDR2 FQGNSA. The CDR3 runs 15 residues. CDR3 nucleotides: TGTGCCAGCAGCTTTATGGGGGGCCAGGGCAATGAGCAGTTCTTC. Translated, it gives CASSFMGGQGNEQFF.

This clone occurred a few times. The V call is TRBV20-1, the J call TRBJ2-7, with D perhaps assigned TRBD1 or TRBD2 (5 bases each). The CDR3 runs to 15 residues. V shed 3 bases and J shed 1 base, with 16 bases lying between them. Germline CDR1 and CDR2: DFQATT and SNEGSKA (reference sequence). The CDR3 here is CSASPRDPRSYEQYF. The CDR3 bases are TGCAGTGCTAGTCCCCGGGACCCCCGATCCTACGAGCAGTACTTC.